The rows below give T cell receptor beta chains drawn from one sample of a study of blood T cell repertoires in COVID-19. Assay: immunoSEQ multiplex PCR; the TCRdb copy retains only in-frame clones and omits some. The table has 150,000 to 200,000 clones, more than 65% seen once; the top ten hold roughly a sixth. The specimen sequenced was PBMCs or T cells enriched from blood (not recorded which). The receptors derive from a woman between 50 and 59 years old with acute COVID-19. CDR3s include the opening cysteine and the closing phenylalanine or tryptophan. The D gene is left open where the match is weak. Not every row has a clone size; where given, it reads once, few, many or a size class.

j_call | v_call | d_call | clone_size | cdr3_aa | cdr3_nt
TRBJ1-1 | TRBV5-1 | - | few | CASTTTPGFTEAFF | TGCGCCAGCACCACTACCCCTGGATTCACTGAAGCTTTCTTT
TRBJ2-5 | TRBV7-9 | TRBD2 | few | CASSLGSGVLAEETQYF | TGTGCCAGCAGCTTAGGGTCTGGTGTACTAGCGGAAGAGACCCAGTACTTC
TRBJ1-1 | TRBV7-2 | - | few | CASSLALGSSGWAFF | TGTGCCAGCAGCTTAGCGCTGGGGAGCTCGGGGTGGGCTTTCTTT
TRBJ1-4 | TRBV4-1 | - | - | CASSQTATNEKLFF | TGCGCCAGCAGCCAGACAGCAACTAATGAAAAACTGTTTTTT
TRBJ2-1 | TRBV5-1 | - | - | CASSDGLAPYNEQFF | TGCGCCAGCTCCGACGGCCTAGCTCCTTACAATGAGCAGTTCTTC
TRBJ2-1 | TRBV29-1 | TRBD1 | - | CSVETGQGARPMYNEQFF | TGCAGCGTTGAAACAGGACAGGGGGCTCGACCCATGTACAATGAGCAGTTCTTC
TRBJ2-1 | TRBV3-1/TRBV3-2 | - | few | CASRGANEQFF | TGTGCCAGCCGCGGTGCCAATGAGCAGTTCTTC
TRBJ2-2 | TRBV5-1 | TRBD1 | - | CASSFMPGQGAGTGELFF | TGCGCCAGCAGCTTTATGCCGGGACAGGGGGCTGGTACCGGGGAGCTGTTTTTT
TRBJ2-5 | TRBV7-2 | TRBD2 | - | CASSRSSGGYQETQYF | TGTGCCAGCAGCCGTTCTAGCGGCGGGTACCAAGAGACCCAGTACTTC
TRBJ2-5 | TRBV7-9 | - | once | CASSLPPPRETQYF | TGTGCCAGCAGCTTACCCCCCCCCAGGGAGACCCAGTACTTC
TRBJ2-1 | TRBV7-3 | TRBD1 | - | CASSFWVLGGRDEQFF | TGTGCCAGCAGCTTTTGGGTCCTAGGGGGCAGGGATGAGCAGTTCTTC
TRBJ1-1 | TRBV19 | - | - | CASSIDGSPDTEAFF | TGTGCCAGTAGTATAGATGGGAGTCCGGACACTGAAGCTTTCTTT
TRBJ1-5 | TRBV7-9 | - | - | CASSHKGEQPQHF | TGTGCCAGCAGCCATAAGGGGGAACAGCCCCAGCATTTT
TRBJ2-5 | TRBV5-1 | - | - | CASSREVRETQYF | TGCGCCAGCAGCCGAGAGGTTCGAGAGACCCAGTACTTC
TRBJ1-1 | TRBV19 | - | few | CASSSIDSNTEAFF | TGTGCCAGTAGCTCGATAGACAGCAACACTGAAGCTTTCTTT
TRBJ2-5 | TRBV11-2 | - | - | CASRRSGRGYQETQYF | TGTGCCAGCAGACGAAGCGGTCGTGGGTACCAAGAGACCCAGTACTTC
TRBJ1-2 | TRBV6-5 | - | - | CASSWDLTGFYTF | TGTGCCAGCAGTTGGGACCTGACAGGTTTCTACACCTTC
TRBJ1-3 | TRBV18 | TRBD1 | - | CASSEGASGNTIYF | TGTGCCAGCTCGGAGGGGGCCTCTGGAAACACCATATATTTT
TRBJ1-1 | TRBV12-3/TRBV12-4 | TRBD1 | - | CASRGQGYTEAFF | TGTGCCAGCAGGGGACAGGGGTACACTGAAGCTTTCTTT
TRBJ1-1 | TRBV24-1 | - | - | CATSGRAAENTEAFF | TGTGCCACCAGTGGCCGTGCGGCAGAGAACACTGAAGCTTTCTTT
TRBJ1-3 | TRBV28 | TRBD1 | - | CASIAGGSGNTIYF | TGTGCCAGCATAGCAGGGGGGTCTGGAAACACCATATATTTT
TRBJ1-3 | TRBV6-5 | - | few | CASSYSSRLSGNTIYF | TGTGCCAGCAGTTACTCTTCGCGGCTCTCTGGAAACACCATATATTTT
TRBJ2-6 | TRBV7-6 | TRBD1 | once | CASSSWTGTGGTGANVLTF | TGTGCCAGCAGCTCATGGACCGGGACAGGGGGAACTGGGGCCAACGTCCTGACTTTC
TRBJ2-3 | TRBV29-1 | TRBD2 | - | CSVAAGGGGTDTQYF | TGCAGCGTTGCAGCGGGGGGGGGCGGCACAGATACGCAGTATTTT
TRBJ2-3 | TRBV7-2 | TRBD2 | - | CASSLQRGAGDTQYF | TGTGCCAGCAGCCTTCAGCGGGGGGCGGGAGATACGCAGTATTTT
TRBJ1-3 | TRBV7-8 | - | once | CASSFTQASSGNTIYF | TGTGCCAGCAGCTTTACACAGGCTTCCTCTGGAAACACCATATATTTT
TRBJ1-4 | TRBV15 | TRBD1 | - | CATSRVIGTGPFF | TGTGCCACCAGCAGAGTCATTGGGACAGGCCCGTTTTTT
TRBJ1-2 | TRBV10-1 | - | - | CASSWGLNYGYTF | TGCGCCAGCAGCTGGGGGCTTAACTATGGCTACACCTTC
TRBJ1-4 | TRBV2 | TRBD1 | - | CASSLRDRGGKLFF | TGTGCCAGCTCTCTCCGGGACAGGGGAGGGAAACTGTTTTTT
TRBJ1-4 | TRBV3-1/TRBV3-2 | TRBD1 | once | CASSQGRRGVEKLFF | TGTGCCAGCAGCCAAGGTCGCAGGGGGGTTGAAAAACTGTTTTTT
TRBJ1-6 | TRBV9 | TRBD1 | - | CASSAGQGVSNSPLHF | TGTGCCAGCAGCGCAGGACAGGGGGTTTCTAATTCACCCCTCCACTTT
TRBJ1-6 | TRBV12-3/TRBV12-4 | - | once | CASSSGGSSPLHF | TGTGCCAGCAGTTCAGGAGGCAGTTCACCCCTCCACTTT
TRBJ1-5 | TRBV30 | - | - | CAWGLQSQPQHF | TGTGCCTGGGGACTCCAGAGCCAGCCCCAGCATTTT
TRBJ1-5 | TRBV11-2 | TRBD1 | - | CASSLDRDRDQPQHF | TGTGCCAGCAGCTTAGACAGGGACAGGGATCAGCCCCAGCATTTT